The 32 T cell receptor beta chains below were found in one sample sequenced in a study of T cell responses to AZD1222 COVID-19 vaccine. The table came from immunoSEQ multiplex PCR; TCRdb's copy has only in-frame clones and leaves some out. The table has some 97,000 clones, around nine tenths seen once. The source was peripheral blood, collected on day 0 of AZD1222 vaccination. These receptors were taken from an adult in good health.

The gene calls are TRBV7-8 and TRBJ2-7; D is uncertain. V was clipped by 5 bases and J by 2 bases, with 22 bases between them. CDR1 is SGHVS and CDR2 is FQNEAQ in the germline V gene. The CDR3 totals 17 residues. The DNA of the CDR3 is TGTGCCAGCAGCCTCTCCCTGTCGCGGAGCGACACCTACGAGCAGTACTTC. It is translated as CASSLSLSRSDTYEQYF.

The table lists this clone with a few counts. V is TRBV11-2 and J is TRBJ1-1; D call uncertain. This CDR3 has 16 amino acids. Trimming cost V 2 bases and J 1 base, with 14 bases left between them. Germline CDR1 is SGHAT and CDR2 is FQNNGV. CDR3 residues: CASSLIFRAANTEAFF. The CDR3 DNA reads TGTGCCAGCAGCTTAATTTTTAGGGCAGCGAACACTGAAGCTTTCTTT.

The chain uses TRBV27 and TRBJ2-7, with D unclear. CDR3 size: 14 residues. Looked up from germline, CDR1 is MNHEY and CDR2 is SMNVEV (reference sequence). Deletions cut 3 bases from V and 5 bases from J, with 14 bases between. The CDR3 region has the DNA TGTGCCAGCAGTTTTAAGGGAAGAAGCAACGAGCAGTACTTC. It yields the protein CASSFKGRSNEQYF.

The chain joins TRBV2 to TRBJ1-2; no clear D gene. Germline V gene lookup returns CDR1 SNHLY and CDR2 FYNNEI. The CDR3 is made up of 14 amino acids. Between the trimmed V and J ends, which lost 5 bases and 0 bases, there was a span of 10 bases. This CDR3 reads CASSQELTNYGYTF. CDR3 DNA sequence: TGTGCCAGCAGTCAGGAGCTGACTAACTATGGCTACACCTTC. Combining the CDR3 with reference TRBV2 and TRBJ1-2 gives the whole variable domain EPEVTQTPSHQVTQMGQEVILRCVPISNHLYFYWYRQILGQKVEFLVSFYNNEISEKSEIFDDQFSVERPDGSNFTLKIRSTKLEDSAMYFCASSQELTNYGYTFGSGTRLTVV.

The rearrangement joins TRBV11-2 to TRBJ1-3; D remains unclear. Deletions cut 4 bases from V and 2 bases from J, with 12 bases between. This CDR3 contains 15 residues. Germline CDR1 and CDR2: SGHAT and FQNNGV. The CDR3 here is CASSWTEYAGNTIYF. As DNA, the CDR3 is TGTGCCAGCAGCTGGACGGAATACGCTGGAAACACCATATATTTT.

The genes are TRBV11-2 and TRBJ1-1; D call uncertain. Trimming took 0 bases from V and 2 from J, leaving 10 bases between them. The CDR3 contains 15 residues. Germline V CDR1 and CDR2: SGHAT, FQNNGV. The DNA for the CDR3 is TGTGCCAGCAGCTTAGATTTTAGGGTAAACACTGAAGCTTTCTTT. Its protein is CASSLDFRVNTEAFF.

This clone was seen more than once but under ten times. This chain links TRBV18 with TRBJ2-3; 10 bases are a match to TRBD2. This CDR3 has 17 residues. V shed 3 bases, J shed 5 bases, and the junction held 11 bases outside the gene matches. Germline-derived CDR1 and CDR2 are KGHSH and LQKENI. CDR3 protein: CASSPMRLAGAKDTQYF. The CDR3 coding sequence is TGTGCCAGCTCACCGATGCGGCTAGCGGGAGCTAAAGATACGCAGTATTTT. Drawing the rest from reference TRBV18 and TRBJ2-3, the complete variable domain is NAGVMQNPRHLVRRRGQEARLRCSPMKGHSHVYWYRQLPEEGLKFMVYLQKENIIDESGMPKERFSAEFPKEGPSILRIQQVVRGDSAAYFCASSPMRLAGAKDTQYFGPGTRLTVL.

This clone was found once. The junction departs from the called germline gene at one end, perhaps through a read error. This sequence joins TRBV12-3 or TRBV12-4 and TRBJ2-2; D unclear. This CDR3 has 13 amino acids. The CDR3 sequence is CASSSSNAGELFF. Written as DNA, the CDR3 is TGTGCCAGCAGTTCGTCGAACGCCGGGGAGCTGTTTTTT.

This clone has a single count. The CDR3 reads CASSQTETISEAFF. In nucleotides, the CDR3 is TGTGCCAGCAGCCAAACCGAGACTATCAGTGAAGCTTTCTTT. The genes are TRBV16 and TRBJ1-1; D is uncertain. The length of the CDR3 is 14 residues. CDR1 and CDR2 from the germline V gene are KGHSY and FQNENV. The V end lost 2 bases, the J end lost 7 bases, and 14 bases lay between the germline ends.

The rearrangement uses TRBV5-1 and TRBJ1-1; 9 bases match TRBD1. V lost 8 bases and J lost 1; bases outside the gene matches: 6. Germline CDR1 and CDR2: SGHRS and YFSETQ. The CDR3 extends over 14 amino acids. The chain's CDR3 is CASTPDRGNTEAFF. CDR3 nucleotide sequence: TGCGCCAGTACCCCGGACAGGGGGAACACTGAAGCTTTCTTT.

V gene TRBV19 combines with J gene TRBJ2-7; the D gene is possibly TRBD1 (5 bases). CDR3 length: 15 amino acids. Trimming stripped 6 bases from V and 3 bases from J, with 18 bases between. Germline V gene data show CDR1 as LNHDA and CDR2 as SQIVND (reference sequence). The CDR3 DNA follows: TGTGCCAGTAGCCTCCGCAGGGTCTTCCTCTACGAGCAGTACTTC. It encodes CASSLRRVFLYEQYF.

CDR3 DNA: TGTGCCAGCTCACGGGGTCCTACTACCTTACTCTACAATGAGCAGTTCTTC. Translating it yields CASSRGPTTLLYNEQFF. V usage is TRBV18 and J usage is TRBJ2-1; D is ambiguous. The CDR3 is 17 residues long. Trimming pared 4 bases from V and 3 bases from J, leaving 19 bases between. Germline V gene data show CDR1 as KGHSH and CDR2 as LQKENI.

This clone has only a few counts. This chain links TRBV19 with TRBJ1-6; possible D gene TRBD1, 6 bases. Trimming stripped 4 bases from V and 4 bases from J, with 8 bases between. The CDR3 is made up of 14 amino acids. Germline lookup yields CDR1 LNHDA and CDR2 SQIVND (reference sequence). This CDR3 is CASSNREYNSPLHF. DNA of the CDR3: TGTGCCAGTAGTAACAGGGAGTATAATTCACCCCTCCACTTT. The full variable domain, in which reference TRBV19 and TRBJ1-6 provide the parts outside the CDR3, is DGGITQSPKYLFRKEGQNVTLSCEQNLNHDAMYWYRQDPGQGLRLIYYSQIVNDFQKGDIAEGYSVSREKKESFPLTVTSAQKNPTAFYLCASSNREYNSPLHFGNGTRLTVT.

V usage is TRBV5-5 and J usage is TRBJ2-2; 7 positions agree with TRBD1. The germline V gene encodes CDR1 SGHKS and CDR2 YYEKEE (reference sequence). V dropped 3 bases and J dropped 5; count of bases not matched to a gene: 4. The CDR3 runs to 14 residues. In nucleotides, the CDR3 is TGTGCCAGCAGCTCGGGACAGCTAACCGGGGAGCTGTTTTTT. Translated: CASSSGQLTGELFF.

J is TRBJ1-4 and V is TRBV19, with a possible D match to TRBD1 (5 bases). This CDR3 has 17 residues. With 7 bases removed from V and 4 bases from J, the gap between germline ends came to 22 bases. Germline V CDR1 and CDR2: LNHDA, SQIVND (reference sequence). CDR3 nucleotide sequence: TGTGCCAGTAAAGCTCGGCTGGGACGAAGCTTTAATGAAAAACTGTTTTTT. Its translation: CASKARLGRSFNEKLFF.

The chain links TRBV19 to TRBJ2-7; 7 positions match TRBD2. Trimming cost V 5 bases and J 2 bases; bases outside gene matches: 6. The CDR3 runs to 14 residues. Germline CDR1 LNHDA, CDR2 SQIVND (reference sequence). The CDR3 protein is CASSARGSAYEQYF. DNA for the CDR3: TGTGCCAGTAGTGCGCGGGGGTCTGCCTACGAGCAGTACTTC.

The rearrangement links TRBV13 to TRBJ1-5; no definite D call. V was pared by 5 bases and J by 6 bases, with 8 bases between. This CDR3 has 12 amino acids. Germline V gene sequence: CDR1 PRHDT, CDR2 FYEKMQ (reference sequence). The CDR3 reads CASSQGTQPQHF. The CDR3 region has the DNA TGTGCCAGCAGCCAAGGAACTCAGCCCCAGCATTTT.

This clone turned up a few times. V usage is TRBV6-5 and J usage is TRBJ2-7; TRBD2 might be the D (5 bases). Trimming cost V 6 bases and J 0 bases, with 9 bases left between them. Germline loops: CDR1 MNHEY, CDR2 SVGAGI. This CDR3 spans 13 amino acids. Here the CDR3 reads CASRRAASYEQYF. DNA of the CDR3: TGTGCCAGCAGGAGGGCGGCCTCCTACGAGCAGTACTTC.

V usage is TRBV18 and J usage is TRBJ2-7; TRBD2 might be the D (7 bases). Trimming removed 6 bases from V and 5 bases from J, with 14 bases in between. This CDR3 contains 13 residues. CDR1 KGHSH and CDR2 LQKENI come from the germline V gene. The CDR3 DNA reads as TGTGCCAGCTCCAGAGGGGGGGCAAACGAGCAGTACTTC. This codes for CASSRGGANEQYF. The full variable domain, with the rest looked up from reference TRBV18 and TRBJ2-7, is NAGVMQNPRHLVRRRGQEARLRCSPMKGHSHVYWYRQLPEEGLKFMVYLQKENIIDESGMPKERFSAEFPKEGPSILRIQQVVRGDSAAYFCASSRGGANEQYFGPGTRLTVT.

This clone came up once. The chain has TRBV5-1 and TRBJ2-6; 11 bases map to TRBD1. Germline V gene sequence: CDR1 SGHRS, CDR2 YFSETQ. The CDR3 sequence is 19 residues long. V was pared by 4 bases and J by 0 bases, with 9 bases of the junction left unmatched. Here the CDR3 DNA reads TGCGCCAGCAGCCTAGCGCTGGGACAGGGGGTCTCTGGGGCCAACGTCCTGACTTTC. It translates to CASSLALGQGVSGANVLTF.

V is TRBV19 and J is TRBJ1-1; weak D call: TRBD1 (6 bases). This CDR3 is built from 14 residues. With 6 bases removed from V and 4 bases from J, the gap between germline ends came to 15 bases. From germline, CDR1 is LNHDA and CDR2 SQIVND (reference sequence). Here the CDR3 DNA reads TGTGCCAGTAGAGCCCAGGGGTATGGCACTGAAGCTTTCTTT. This gives the protein CASRAQGYGTEAFF.

The rearrangement joins TRBV4-3 to TRBJ2-7; TRBD1 matches at 7 bases. The junction had 2 bases not matched to a gene; V was cut back by 0 bases and J by 6 bases. The CDR3 loop spans 13 amino acids. Germline-derived CDR1 and CDR2 are LGHNA and YSLEER. The CDR3, as DNA: TGCGCCAGCAGCCAAGAAACAGGGGCCGAGCAGTACTTC. Encoded protein: CASSQETGAEQYF.

This sequence joins TRBV6-5 and TRBJ1-6; 10 nucleotides line up with TRBD1. Trimming cost V 6 bases and J 7 bases; bases outside gene matches: 6. Germline V gene data show CDR1 as MNHEY and CDR2 as SVGAGI. The CDR3 covers 15 residues. The CDR3: CASRMGQGWNSPLHF. DNA for the CDR3: TGTGCCAGCAGAATGGGACAGGGGTGGAATTCACCCCTCCACTTT.

This chain uses TRBV19 with TRBJ2-3; D is undetermined. The CDR3 contains 13 residues. Germline values: CDR1 LNHDA, CDR2 SQIVND (reference sequence). The V end was cut by 8 bases, the J end by 0 bases, with 9 bases between. The CDR3 DNA follows: TGTGCCAGTTGCAGCCTAAGCACAGATACGCAGTATTTT. It is translated as CASCSLSTDTQYF.

The gene calls are TRBV20-1 and TRBJ2-2; 8 bases line up with TRBD2. Germline V CDR1 and CDR2: DFQATT, SNEGSKA (reference sequence). Trimming removed 3 bases from V and 2 bases from J; junction bases left unmatched: 5. This CDR3 has 15 amino acids. The CDR3 sequence is CSASLAGGNTGELFF. CDR3 coding DNA: TGCAGTGCTAGTCTGGCGGGAGGCAACACCGGGGAGCTGTTTTTT.

The V gene is TRBV5-1, the J gene TRBJ2-7, with 10 bases fitting TRBD2. The CDR3 totals 15 residues. From germline, CDR1 is SGHRS and CDR2 YFSETQ. The J segment lost 5 bases and the V segment lost 2 bases, leaving 7 bases of the junction unmatched. This chain's CDR3 is CASSLLAGSMNEQYF. The CDR3 DNA reads TGCGCCAGCAGCTTACTAGCGGGATCTATGAACGAGCAGTACTTC. The full variable domain, its missing parts supplied by reference TRBV5-1 and TRBJ2-7, is KAGVTQTPRYLIKTRGQQVTLSCSPISGHRSVSWYQQTPGQGLQFLFEYFSETQRNKGNFPGRFSGRQFSNSRSEMNVSTLELGDSALYLCASSLLAGSMNEQYFGPGTRLTVT.

The gene calls are TRBV18 and TRBJ1-1; D is unresolved. CDR3 size: 13 residues. Germline loops: CDR1 KGHSH, CDR2 LQKENI. The germline V and J ends were trimmed by 2 bases and 1 base, with 5 bases remaining between them. The CDR3 nucleotides are TGTGCCAGCTCACCATCTGAGAACACTGAAGCTTTCTTT. This codes for CASSPSENTEAFF. The full variable domain, rest sourced from reference TRBV18 and TRBJ1-1, is NAGVMQNPRHLVRRRGQEARLRCSPMKGHSHVYWYRQLPEEGLKFMVYLQKENIIDESGMPKERFSAEFPKEGPSILRIQQVVRGDSAAYFCASSPSENTEAFFGQGTRLTVV.

This rearrangement joins TRBV18 to TRBJ2-5; D unclear. The CDR3 loop spans 14 amino acids. Trimming removed 1 base from V and 4 bases from J, with 10 bases in between. The germline V gene encodes CDR1 KGHSH and CDR2 LQKENI. CDR3 sequence reads: CASSPRQVGETQYF. CDR3 coding DNA: TGTGCCAGCTCACCACGCCAGGTTGGAGAGACCCAGTACTTC.

In its sample, this clone was seen a few times. The V and J genes are TRBV3-1 (or the pseudogene TRBV3-2) and TRBJ2-1; TRBD2 matches at 13 bases. The CDR3 is 15 amino acids. V dropped 1 base and J dropped 8; count of bases not matched to a gene: 2. CDR1 LGHDT and CDR2 YNNKEL come from the germline V gene (reference sequence). The CDR3: CASSQGLAGGDEQFF. Here the CDR3 DNA reads TGTGCCAGCAGCCAAGGACTAGCGGGGGGCGATGAGCAGTTCTTC.

The CDR3 DNA follows: TGTGCCAGCAGTGCGACAGGGAGCGATTACGAGCAGTACTTC. As protein: CASSATGSDYEQYF. The rearrangement uses TRBV2 and TRBJ2-7; 7 bases match TRBD1. Germline lookup yields CDR1 SNHLY and CDR2 FYNNEI. The CDR3 is made up of 14 amino acids. Trimming cost V 4 bases and J 4 bases; bases outside gene matches: 7. Supplemented by reference TRBV2 and TRBJ2-7, the full variable domain reads EPEVTQTPSHQVTQMGQEVILRCVPISNHLYFYWYRQILGQKVEFLVSFYNNEISEKSEIFDDQFSVERPDGSNFTLKIRSTKLEDSAMYFCASSATGSDYEQYFGPGTRLTVT.

V and J are TRBV6-5 and TRBJ1-2; TRBD1 agrees at 9 bases. The CDR3 has 14 amino acids. J lost 3 bases, V lost 5 bases, and 4 bases had no gene match. Germline values: CDR1 MNHEY, CDR2 SVGAGI. The CDR3 nucleotides read TGTGCCAGCAGTCCGAGGACAGGGGACTATGGCTACACCTTC. Translating gives CASSPRTGDYGYTF.

V and J are TRBV25-1 and TRBJ1-3; no clear D. Deletions cut 6 bases from V and 4 bases from J, with 7 bases between. Germline V gene lookup returns CDR1 MGHDK and CDR2 SYGVNS. The CDR3 is made up of 12 amino acids. The CDR3 DNA is TGTGCCAGCAGGAACACCGGAAACACCATATATTTT. Residues: CASRNTGNTIYF. Filled out from reference TRBV25-1 and TRBJ1-3, the complete variable domain reads EADIYQTPRYLVIGTGKKITLECSQTMGHDKMYWYQQDPGMELHLIHYSYGVNSTEKGDLSSESTVSRIRTEHFPLTLESARPSHTSQYLCASRNTGNTIYFGEGSWLTVV.